This TCR beta chain was profiled in a study of blood T cell repertoires in COVID-19 (dated by TCRdb to 2019 to 2021). About the investigation overall: Collaborator samples came from the United States, Italy and Spain and covered acute and convalescent phases of COVID-19. The material from the prospective study consisted of cDNA or gDNA derived from T cells, B-cell-depleted T cells, or PBMCs. The dataset comprised deeply sampled blood TCRbeta repertoires from subjects exposed to, actively infected with, or recovered from COVID-19. The repertoires were released in a freely available public database intended as a resource for research on the immune response to SARS-CoV-2. Samples came from the ongoing ImmuneRACE study (first 160 participants) plus 1,254 subjects from 6 global collaborators. Nearly every sample came with metadata listing a de-identified subject ID, COVID-19 status, age in years and sex. Where available, HLA class I and class II types were obtained from metadata supplied by the sample provider rather than from assay-based typing.

General conclusions and limits of the study: Clinical and demographic metadata were provided uncurated, with the amount varying by source and participant.

Enrolling through a virtual design, the prospective study's participants ranged in age from roughly 18 to 90 years and lived across 24 United States geographic areas. In the prospective study, cohorts were assigned on the basis of participant-reported clinical history obtained from a screening survey and a study questionnaire. ImmuneRACE Cohort 3 recovered participants were defined by two consecutive negative NP/OP PCR tests, healthcare professional clearance, or symptom resolution. In the prospective study, mobile phlebotomists collected whole blood, serum and a nasopharyngeal or oropharyngeal swab from each participant. Prospective study participants could optionally give additional blood draws and questionnaires over an approximately 2-month period. Before DNA extraction, prospective study blood samples were shipped either frozen or at room temperature. TCRbeta CDR3 regions were amplified from genomic DNA by means of the immunoSEQ Assay, a bias-controlled multiplex PCR. In the paper's pipeline: Within the assay, amplification of reference gene primers was used to estimate how many nucleated cells each sample contained. Sequence reads were collapsed and filtered to measure the absolute abundance of every unique TCRbeta CDR3 rearrangement. For each sample, productive Simpson clonality was calculated as the square root of Simpson's diversity index across productive rearrangements. Drawn from immuneACCESS, this table holds only the in-frame rearrangements with V and J called that TCRdb kept. Clones are partly lost; checked studies trace under half to an unresolved V gene and leave the rest unexplained. The V and J calls and clone size were taken over from that table, and D and trimming were inferred from the DNA. This sample has about 330,000 clones in its table, and about nine tenths of those were observed once. The top ten clonotypes cover over 9.5% of the sample.

Concerning this clone: It has no known antigen specificity. No per-base quality is available; no much larger clone lies one base away.

The CDR3 sequence holds 13 residues, the cysteine and phenylalanine included. Just CDR3 DNA is preserved here, 39 bases in frame from base 1. Trimming costs V 1 base and J 4 bases, and their ends lie 7 bases apart. Via the germline V gene, CDR1 is SGHDN and CDR2 FVKESK. The sequence derives from a young woman who had recovered from COVID-19. The sequenced sample was PBMCs or T cells enriched from blood (not recorded which). The chain was built from TRBV14 and TRBJ1-2, with no confidently assigned D gene. The CDR3 corresponds to CASSQVYSYGYTF. The DNA sequence is given as TGTGCCAGCAGCCAAGTATACAGCTATGGCTACACCTTC.